This TCR beta chain was sequenced in a study of cytomegalovirus exposure and HLA in healthy donors. Study-wide points: Cytomegalovirus-associated TCR beta chains were listed, numbering some 170.

Remarks on this clone: What it binds is unknown.

Profiling relied on immunoSEQ multiplex PCR, and the TCRdb table lists in-frame clones only, not all of them. The sample has about 280,000 clones; 65% to 90% are singletons. Trimming took off 3 bases at V and 1 base at J, with 7 bases between the two ends. The CDR3 is made up of 15 amino acids. The germline CDR1 and CDR2 sequences are WNHNN and SYGVQD (reference sequence). Source material: PBMCs. The rearrangement uses TRBV10-1 and TRBJ2-6; tentatively, D is TRBD1 (5 bases). This TCR was sampled from a woman aged 18 to 35 in good health and CMV-seronegative. The CDR3 protein is CASSDQGSGANVLTF. CDR3 sequence (DNA): TGCGCCAGCAGTGATCAGGGTTCTGGGGCCAACGTCCTGACTTTC.